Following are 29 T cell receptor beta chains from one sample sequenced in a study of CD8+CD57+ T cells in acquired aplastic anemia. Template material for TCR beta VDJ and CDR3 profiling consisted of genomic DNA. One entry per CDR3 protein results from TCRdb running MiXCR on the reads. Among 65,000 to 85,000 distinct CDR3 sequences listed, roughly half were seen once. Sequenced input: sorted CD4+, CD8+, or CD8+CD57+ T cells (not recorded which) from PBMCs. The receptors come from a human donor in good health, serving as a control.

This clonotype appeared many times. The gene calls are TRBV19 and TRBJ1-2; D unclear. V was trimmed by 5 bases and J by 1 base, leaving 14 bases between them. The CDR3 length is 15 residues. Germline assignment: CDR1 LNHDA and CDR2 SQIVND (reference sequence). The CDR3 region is CASSPDLELNYGYTF. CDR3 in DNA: TGTGCCAGTAGTCCAGACTTAGAGCTTAACTATGGCTACACCTTC. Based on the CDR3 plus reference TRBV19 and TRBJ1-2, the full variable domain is DGGITQSPKYLFRKEGQNVTLSCEQNLNHDAMYWYRQDPGQGLRLIYYSQIVNDFQKGDIAEGYSVSREKKESFPLTVTSAQKNPTAFYLCASSPDLELNYGYTFGSGTRLTVV.

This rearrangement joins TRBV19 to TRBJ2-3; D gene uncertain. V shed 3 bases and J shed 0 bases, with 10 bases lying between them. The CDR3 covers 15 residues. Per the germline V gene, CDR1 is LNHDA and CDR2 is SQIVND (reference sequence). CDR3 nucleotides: TGTGCCAGTAGTATTCTCGAAGCTAGCACAGATACGCAGTATTTT. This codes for CASSILEASTDTQYF.

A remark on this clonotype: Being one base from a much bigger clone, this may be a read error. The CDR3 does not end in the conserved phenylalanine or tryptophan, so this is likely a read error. The CDR3 protein is CASSLLYPASPMNTEAFS. DNA of the CDR3: TGTGCCAGCAGTCTCCTCTACCCGGCCTCCCCTATGAACACTGAAGCTTTCTCT. This rearrangement joins TRBV6-1 to TRBJ1-1; D is unresolved. Per the germline V gene, CDR1 is MNHNS and CDR2 is SASEGT. Trimming pared 5 bases from V and 0 bases from J, leaving 22 bases between. CDR3 length equals 18 residues.

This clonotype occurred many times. This CDR3 is CASSHQDRGDYEQYF. The CDR3 DNA reads TGCGCCAGCAGCCACCAGGACAGGGGAGACTACGAGCAGTACTTC. The chain couples TRBV4-1 to TRBJ2-7, with 9 nucleotides matching TRBD1. After removal of 3 bases from V and 3 bases from J, the junction contained 6 bases not matched to a gene. CDR1 and CDR2 from the germline V gene are MGHRA and YSYEKL. This CDR3 is 15 amino acids long.

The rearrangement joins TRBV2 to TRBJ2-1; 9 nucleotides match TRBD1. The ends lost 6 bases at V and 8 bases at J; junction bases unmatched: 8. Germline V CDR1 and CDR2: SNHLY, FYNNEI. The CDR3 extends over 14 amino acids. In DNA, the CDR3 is TGTGCCAGCAGCTTTGTTGGGACAGGGTATGAGCAGTTCTTC. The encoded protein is CASSFVGTGYEQFF. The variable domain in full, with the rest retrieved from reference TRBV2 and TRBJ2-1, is EPEVTQTPSHQVTQMGQEVILRCVPISNHLYFYWYRQILGQKVEFLVSFYNNEISEKSEIFDDQFSVERPDGSNFTLKIRSTKLEDSAMYFCASSFVGTGYEQFFGPGTRLTVL.

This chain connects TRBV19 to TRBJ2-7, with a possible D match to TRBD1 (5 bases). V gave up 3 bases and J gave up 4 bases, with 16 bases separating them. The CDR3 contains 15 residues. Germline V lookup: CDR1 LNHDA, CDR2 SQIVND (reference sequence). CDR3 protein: CASSIQRQFGYEQYF. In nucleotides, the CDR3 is TGTGCCAGTAGTATCCAACGACAGTTCGGGTACGAGCAGTACTTC. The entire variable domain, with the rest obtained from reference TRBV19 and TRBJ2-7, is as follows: DGGITQSPKYLFRKEGQNVTLSCEQNLNHDAMYWYRQDPGQGLRLIYYSQIVNDFQKGDIAEGYSVSREKKESFPLTVTSAQKNPTAFYLCASSIQRQFGYEQYFGPGTRLTVT.

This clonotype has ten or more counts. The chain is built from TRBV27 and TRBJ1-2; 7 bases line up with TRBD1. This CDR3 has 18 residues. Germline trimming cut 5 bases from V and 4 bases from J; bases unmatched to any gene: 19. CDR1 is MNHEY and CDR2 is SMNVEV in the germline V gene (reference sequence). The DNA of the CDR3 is TGTGCCAGCAGTCCTTCCCCAGGGGGAGGGGAGGTTCTCTATGGCTACACCTTC. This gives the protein CASSPSPGGGEVLYGYTF.

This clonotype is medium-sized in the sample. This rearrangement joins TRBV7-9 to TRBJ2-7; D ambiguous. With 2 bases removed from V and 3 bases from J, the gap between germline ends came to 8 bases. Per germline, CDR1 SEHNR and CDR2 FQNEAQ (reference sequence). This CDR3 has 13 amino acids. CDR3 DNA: TGTGCCAGCAGCTTATCCGGCAGCTACGAGCAGTACTTC. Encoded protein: CASSLSGSYEQYF.

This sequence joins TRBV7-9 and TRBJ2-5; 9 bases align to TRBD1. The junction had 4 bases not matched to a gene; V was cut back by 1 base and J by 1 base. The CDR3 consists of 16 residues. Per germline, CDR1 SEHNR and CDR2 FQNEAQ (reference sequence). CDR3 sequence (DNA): TGTGCCAGCAGCTTAGGTGACAGGGGGGTCCAAGAGACCCAGTACTTC. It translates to CASSLGDRGVQETQYF.

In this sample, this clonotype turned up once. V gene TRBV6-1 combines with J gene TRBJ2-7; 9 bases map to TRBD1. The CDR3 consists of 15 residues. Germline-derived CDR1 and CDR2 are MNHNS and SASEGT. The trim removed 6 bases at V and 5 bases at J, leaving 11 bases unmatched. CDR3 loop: CASSQNRGRVHEQYF. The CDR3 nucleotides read TGTGCCAGCAGCCAAAACAGGGGGCGCGTCCACGAGCAGTACTTC.

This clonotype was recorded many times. In nucleotides, the CDR3 is TGCGCCAGCAGCTTGGCCCTTTTTGGGGAGACAGAGGAAGAGACCCAGTACTTC. This gives the protein CASSLALFGETEEETQYF. This chain links TRBV5-1 with TRBJ2-5, with D possibly called TRBD1 or TRBD2 (5 bases each). The CDR3 is 18 amino acids. Trimming took off 0 bases at V and 3 bases at J, with 21 bases between the two ends. Germline V gene data show CDR1 as SGHRS and CDR2 as YFSETQ.

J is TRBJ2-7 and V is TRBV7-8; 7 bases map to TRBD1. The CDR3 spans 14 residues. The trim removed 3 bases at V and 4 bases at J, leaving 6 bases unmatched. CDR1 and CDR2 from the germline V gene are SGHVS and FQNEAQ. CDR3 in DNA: TGTGCCAGCAGCTTGGGGACAGAGAGATACGAGCAGTACTTC. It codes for CASSLGTERYEQYF.

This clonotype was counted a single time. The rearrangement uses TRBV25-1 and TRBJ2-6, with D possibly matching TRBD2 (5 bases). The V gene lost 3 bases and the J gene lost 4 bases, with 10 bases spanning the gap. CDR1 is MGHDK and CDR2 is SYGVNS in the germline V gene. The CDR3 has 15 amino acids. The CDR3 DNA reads TGTGCCAGCAGTGACGGGGTTGTAGGGGCCAACGTCCTGACTTTC. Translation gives CASSDGVVGANVLTF.

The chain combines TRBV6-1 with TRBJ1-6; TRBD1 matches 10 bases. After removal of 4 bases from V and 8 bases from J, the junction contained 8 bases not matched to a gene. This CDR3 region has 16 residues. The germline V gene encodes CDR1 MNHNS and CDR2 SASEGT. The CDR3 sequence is CASSVTGTGDYSPLHF. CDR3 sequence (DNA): TGTGCCAGCAGTGTTACCGGGACAGGGGATTATTCACCCCTCCACTTT.

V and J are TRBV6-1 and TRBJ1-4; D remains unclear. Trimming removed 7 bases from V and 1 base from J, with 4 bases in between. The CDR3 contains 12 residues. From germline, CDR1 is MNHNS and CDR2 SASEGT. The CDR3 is CASKGTNEKLFF. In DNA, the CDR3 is TGTGCCAGCAAGGGAACTAATGAAAAACTGTTTTTT.

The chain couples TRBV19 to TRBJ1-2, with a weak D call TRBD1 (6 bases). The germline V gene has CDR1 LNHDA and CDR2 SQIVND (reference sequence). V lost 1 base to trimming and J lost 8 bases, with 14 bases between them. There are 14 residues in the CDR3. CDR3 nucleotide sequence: TGTGCCAGTAGTATAGCCTACAGGGTGAGCGGCTACACCTTC. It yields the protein CASSIAYRVSGYTF.

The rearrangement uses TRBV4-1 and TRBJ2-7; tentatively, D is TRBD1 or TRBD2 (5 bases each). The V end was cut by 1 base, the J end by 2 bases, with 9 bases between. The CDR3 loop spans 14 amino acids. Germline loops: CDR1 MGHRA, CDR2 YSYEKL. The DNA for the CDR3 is TGCGCCAGCAGCCAAGGTCAGGGAGCCTACGAGCAGTACTTC. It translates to CASSQGQGAYEQYF.

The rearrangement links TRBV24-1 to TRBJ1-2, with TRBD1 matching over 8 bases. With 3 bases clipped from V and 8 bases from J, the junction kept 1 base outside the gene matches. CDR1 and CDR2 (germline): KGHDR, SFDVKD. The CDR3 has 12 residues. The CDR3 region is CATSDGTGGYTF. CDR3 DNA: TGTGCCACCAGTGATGGGACAGGCGGCTACACCTTC.

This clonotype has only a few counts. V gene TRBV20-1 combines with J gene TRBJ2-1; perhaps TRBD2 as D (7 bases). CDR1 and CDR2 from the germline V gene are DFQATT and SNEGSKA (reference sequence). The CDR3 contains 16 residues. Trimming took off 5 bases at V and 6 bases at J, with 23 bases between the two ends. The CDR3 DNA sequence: TGCAGTGCTGGTCGTCGGGGAGGGGGGCCACGCAATGAGCAGTTCTTC. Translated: CSAGRRGGGPRNEQFF.

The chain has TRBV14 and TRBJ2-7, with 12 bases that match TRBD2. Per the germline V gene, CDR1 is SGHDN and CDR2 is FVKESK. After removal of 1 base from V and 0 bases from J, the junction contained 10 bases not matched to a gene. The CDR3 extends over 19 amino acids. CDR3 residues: CASSQGFSGLAGFSYEQYF. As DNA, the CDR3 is TGTGCCAGCAGCCAAGGATTTTCCGGACTAGCGGGGTTCTCCTACGAGCAGTACTTC.

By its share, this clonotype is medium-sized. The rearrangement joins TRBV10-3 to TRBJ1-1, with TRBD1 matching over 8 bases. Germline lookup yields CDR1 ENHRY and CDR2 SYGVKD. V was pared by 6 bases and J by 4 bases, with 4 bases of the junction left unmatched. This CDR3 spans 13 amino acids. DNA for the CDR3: TGTGCCATCAGACAGGGGGTGGGCACTGAAGCTTTCTTT. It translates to CAIRQGVGTEAFF.

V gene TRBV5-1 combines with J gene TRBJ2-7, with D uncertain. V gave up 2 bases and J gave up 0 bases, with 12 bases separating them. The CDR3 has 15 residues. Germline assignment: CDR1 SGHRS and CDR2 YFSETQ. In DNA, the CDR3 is TGCGCCAGCAGCTTACGCCAGCCAGGCTCCTACGAGCAGTACTTC. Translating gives CASSLRQPGSYEQYF. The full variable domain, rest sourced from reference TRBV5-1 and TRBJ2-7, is KAGVTQTPRYLIKTRGQQVTLSCSPISGHRSVSWYQQTPGQGLQFLFEYFSETQRNKGNFPGRFSGRQFSNSRSEMNVSTLELGDSALYLCASSLRQPGSYEQYFGPGTRLTVT.

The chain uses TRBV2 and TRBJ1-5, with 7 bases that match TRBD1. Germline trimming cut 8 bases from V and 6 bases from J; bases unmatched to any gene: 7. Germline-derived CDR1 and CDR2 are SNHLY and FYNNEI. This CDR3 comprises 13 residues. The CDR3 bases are TGTGCCAGCCGGGGACAGAGAGGTCAGCCCCAGCATTTT. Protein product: CASRGQRGQPQHF.

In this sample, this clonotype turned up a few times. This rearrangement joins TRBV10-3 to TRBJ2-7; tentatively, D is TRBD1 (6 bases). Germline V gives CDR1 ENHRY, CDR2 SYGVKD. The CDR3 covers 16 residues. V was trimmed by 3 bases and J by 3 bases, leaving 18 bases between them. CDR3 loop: CAISDPEKTGLYEQYF. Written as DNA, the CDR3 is TGTGCCATCAGTGACCCGGAAAAGACAGGCCTCTACGAGCAGTACTTC.

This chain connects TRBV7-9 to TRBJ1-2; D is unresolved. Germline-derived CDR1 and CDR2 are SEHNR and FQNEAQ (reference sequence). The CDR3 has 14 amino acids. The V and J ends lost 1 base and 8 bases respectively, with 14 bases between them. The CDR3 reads CASSLDYGGSGYTF. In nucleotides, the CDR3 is TGTGCCAGCAGCTTAGATTACGGAGGGAGCGGCTACACCTTC.

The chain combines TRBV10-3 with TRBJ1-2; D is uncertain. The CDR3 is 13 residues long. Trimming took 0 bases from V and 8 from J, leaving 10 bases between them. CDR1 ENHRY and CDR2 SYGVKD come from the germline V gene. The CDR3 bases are TGTGCCATCAGTGAGTCAAGGACCGGAGGCTACACCTTC. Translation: CAISESRTGGYTF.

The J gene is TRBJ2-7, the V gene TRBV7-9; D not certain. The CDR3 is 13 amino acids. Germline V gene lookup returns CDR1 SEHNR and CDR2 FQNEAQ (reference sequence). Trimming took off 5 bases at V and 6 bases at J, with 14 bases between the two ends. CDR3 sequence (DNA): TGTGCCAGCAGCCTCGACGCTGTAGGCGAGCAGTACGTC. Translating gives CASSLDAVGEQYV.

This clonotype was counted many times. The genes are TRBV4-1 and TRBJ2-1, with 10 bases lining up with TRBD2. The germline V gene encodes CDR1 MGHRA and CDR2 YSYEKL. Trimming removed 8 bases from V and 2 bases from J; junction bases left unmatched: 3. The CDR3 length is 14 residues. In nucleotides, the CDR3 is TGCGCCAGCCGGCTAGCGGGAGCCTACAATGAGCAGTTCTTC. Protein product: CASRLAGAYNEQFF.

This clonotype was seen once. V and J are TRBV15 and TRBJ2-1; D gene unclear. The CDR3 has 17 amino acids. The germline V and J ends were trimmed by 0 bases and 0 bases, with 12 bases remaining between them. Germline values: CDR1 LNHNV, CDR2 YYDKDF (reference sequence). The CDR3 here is CATSRDRAAHSYNEQFF. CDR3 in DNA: TGTGCCACCAGCAGAGATAGGGCAGCGCACTCCTACAATGAGCAGTTCTTC.